This T cell receptor beta chain was captured in a study of immune heterogeneity within non-small cell lung tumors. Study results and caveats: Each patient's tumor sites shared recurring identical dominant CDR3 beta clonotypes, and individual sites also carried their own high-frequency clones. Individual patients' high-frequency T-cell receptor beta clonotypes were largely distinct from one another. Although only moderate, the correlation of local T-cell clonality with local tumor mutational burden was significant (R roughly 0.35).

TCR beta CDR3 amplification used multiplex PCR with 32 V and 13 J primers. TCRdb redid the calling of the multiplex PCR reads with MiXCR, one entry per CDR3 protein. The sample has approximately 4,300 distinct CDR3 sequences, roughly 21% seen once. Template input, which was bulk tumor genomic DNA, totaled approximately 630 ng per sample. Every primary tumor yielded several biopsies, spaced far apart, that were taken during surgery. With untreated, newly diagnosed non-small cell lung cancer, the patients went on to undergo curative surgery. This clonotype qualifies as medium-sized. Its antigen is not identified. With 1 base removed from V and 7 bases from J, the gap between germline ends came to 12 bases. The CDR3 contains 15 residues. Germline CDR1 SGHRS, CDR2 YFSETQ.

Material: lung tumor tissue. The sequence was obtained from a man between 65 and 85 years old with non-small cell lung cancer. The chain has TRBV5-1 and TRBJ1-6; D possibly corresponds to TRBD1 (5 bases). The chain's CDR3 is CASSLLGGGNSPLHF. CDR3 DNA: TGCGCCAGCAGCTTGCTTGGGGGAGGGAATTCACCCCTCCACTTT.